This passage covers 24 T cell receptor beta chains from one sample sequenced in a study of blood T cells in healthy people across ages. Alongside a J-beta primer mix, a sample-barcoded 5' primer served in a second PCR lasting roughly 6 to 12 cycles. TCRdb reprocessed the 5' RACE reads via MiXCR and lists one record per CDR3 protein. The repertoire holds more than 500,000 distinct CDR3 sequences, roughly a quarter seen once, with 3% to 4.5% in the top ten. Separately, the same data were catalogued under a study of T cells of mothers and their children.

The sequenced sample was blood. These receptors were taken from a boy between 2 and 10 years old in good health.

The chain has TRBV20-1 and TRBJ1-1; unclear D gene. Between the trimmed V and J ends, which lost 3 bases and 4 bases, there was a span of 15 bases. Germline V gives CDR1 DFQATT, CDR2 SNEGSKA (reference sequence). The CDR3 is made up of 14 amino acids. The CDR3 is CSASETGLRTEAFF. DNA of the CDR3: TGCAGTGCTAGTGAGACTGGCCTTCGCACTGAAGCTTTCTTT.

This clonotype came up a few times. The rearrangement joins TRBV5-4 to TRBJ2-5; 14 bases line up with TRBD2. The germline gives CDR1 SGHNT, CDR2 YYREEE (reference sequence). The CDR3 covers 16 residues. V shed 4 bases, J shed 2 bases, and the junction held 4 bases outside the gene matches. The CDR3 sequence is CASSTRTSGGQETQYF. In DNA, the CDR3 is TGTGCCAGCAGCACCCGGACTAGCGGGGGGCAAGAGACCCAGTACTTC.

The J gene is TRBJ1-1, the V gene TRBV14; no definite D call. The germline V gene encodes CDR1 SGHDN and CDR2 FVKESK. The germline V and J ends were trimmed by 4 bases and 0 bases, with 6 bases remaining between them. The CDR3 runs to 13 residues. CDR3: CASSLFMNTEAFF. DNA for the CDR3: TGTGCCAGCAGCCTATTTATGAACACTGAAGCTTTCTTT.

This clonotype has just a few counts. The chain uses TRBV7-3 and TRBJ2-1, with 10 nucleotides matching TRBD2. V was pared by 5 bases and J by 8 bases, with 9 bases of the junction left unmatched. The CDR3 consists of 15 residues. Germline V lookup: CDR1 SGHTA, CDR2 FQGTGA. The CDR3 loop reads CASSPSGGAADEQFF. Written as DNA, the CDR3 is TGTGCCAGCAGCCCGAGCGGGGGGGCCGCTGATGAGCAGTTCTTC.

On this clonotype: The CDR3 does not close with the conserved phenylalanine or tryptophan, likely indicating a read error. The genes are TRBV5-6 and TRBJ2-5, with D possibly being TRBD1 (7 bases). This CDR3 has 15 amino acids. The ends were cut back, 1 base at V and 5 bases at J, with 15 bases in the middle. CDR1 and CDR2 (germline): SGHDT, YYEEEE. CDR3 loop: CASSLFQGGMETQYL. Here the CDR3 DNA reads TGTGCCAGCAGCTTGTTCCAGGGGGGTATGGAGACCCAGTACCTC.

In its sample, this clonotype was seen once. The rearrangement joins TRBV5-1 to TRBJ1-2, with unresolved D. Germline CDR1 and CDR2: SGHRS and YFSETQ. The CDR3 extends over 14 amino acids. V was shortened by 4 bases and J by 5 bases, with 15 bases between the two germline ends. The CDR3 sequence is CASSPQDGRYGYTF. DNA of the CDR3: TGCGCCAGCAGCCCCCAGGACGGGAGATATGGCTACACCTTC.

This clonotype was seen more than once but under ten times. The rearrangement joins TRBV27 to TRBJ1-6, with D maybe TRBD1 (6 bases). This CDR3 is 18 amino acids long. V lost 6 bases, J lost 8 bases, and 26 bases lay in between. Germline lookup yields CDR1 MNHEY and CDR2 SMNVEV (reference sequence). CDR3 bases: TGTGCCAGCAGCGAACAGGGCGCGGGGGGAAAGCCGGATTCACCCCTCCACTTT. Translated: CASSEQGAGGKPDSPLHF.

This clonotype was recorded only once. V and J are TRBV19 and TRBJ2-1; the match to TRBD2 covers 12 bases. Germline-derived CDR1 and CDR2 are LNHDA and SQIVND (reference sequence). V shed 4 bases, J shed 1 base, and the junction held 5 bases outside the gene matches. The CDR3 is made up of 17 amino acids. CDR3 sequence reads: CASSSWTSGVSYNEQFF. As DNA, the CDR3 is TGTGCCAGTAGTAGTTGGACTAGCGGGGTATCCTACAATGAGCAGTTCTTC.

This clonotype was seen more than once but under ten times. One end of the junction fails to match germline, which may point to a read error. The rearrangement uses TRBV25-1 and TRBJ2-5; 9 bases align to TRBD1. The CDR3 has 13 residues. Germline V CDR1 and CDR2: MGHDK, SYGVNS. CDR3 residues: CASSELGRTGEFF. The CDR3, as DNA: TGTGCCAGCAGTGAATTAGGCAGGACAGGGGAGTTCTTC.

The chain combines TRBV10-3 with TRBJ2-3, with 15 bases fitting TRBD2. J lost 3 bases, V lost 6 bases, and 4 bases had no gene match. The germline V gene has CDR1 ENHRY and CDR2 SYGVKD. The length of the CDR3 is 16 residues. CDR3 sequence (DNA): TGTGCCATCAGGGGACTAGCGGGAGGACGGACAGATACGCAGTATTTT. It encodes CAIRGLAGGRTDTQYF.

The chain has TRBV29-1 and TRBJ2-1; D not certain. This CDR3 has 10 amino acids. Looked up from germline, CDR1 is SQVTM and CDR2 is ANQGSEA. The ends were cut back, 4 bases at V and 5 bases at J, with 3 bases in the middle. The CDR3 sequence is CSVGDNEQFF. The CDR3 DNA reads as TGCAGCGTTGGGGACAATGAGCAGTTCTTC.

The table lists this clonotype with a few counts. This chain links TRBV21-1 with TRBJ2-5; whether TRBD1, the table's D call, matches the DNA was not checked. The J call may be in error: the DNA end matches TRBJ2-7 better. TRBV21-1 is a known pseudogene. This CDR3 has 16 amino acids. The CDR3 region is CASSKGARGLTYEQYF. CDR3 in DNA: TGTGCCAGCAGCAAGGGGGCAAGGGGGTTAACCTACGAGCAGTACTTC.

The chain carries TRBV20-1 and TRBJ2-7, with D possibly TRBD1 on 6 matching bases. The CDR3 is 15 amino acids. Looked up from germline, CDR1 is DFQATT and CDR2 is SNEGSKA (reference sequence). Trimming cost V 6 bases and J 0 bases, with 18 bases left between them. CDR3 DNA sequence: TGCAGTGCACCGGACAGTTCGACGGTCTCCTACGAGCAGTACTTC. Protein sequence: CSAPDSSTVSYEQYF.

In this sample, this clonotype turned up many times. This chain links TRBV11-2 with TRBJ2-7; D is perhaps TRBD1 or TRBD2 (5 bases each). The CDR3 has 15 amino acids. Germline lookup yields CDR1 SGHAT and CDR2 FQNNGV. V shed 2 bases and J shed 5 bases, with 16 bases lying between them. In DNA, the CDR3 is TGTGCCAGCAGCTTACGGTCCCGGGACGGGAACGAGCAGTACTTC. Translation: CASSLRSRDGNEQYF.

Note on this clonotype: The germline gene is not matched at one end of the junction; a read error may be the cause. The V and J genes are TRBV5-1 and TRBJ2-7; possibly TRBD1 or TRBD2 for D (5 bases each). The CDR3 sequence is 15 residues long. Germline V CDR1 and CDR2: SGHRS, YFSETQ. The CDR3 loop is CTSSLGPAPSYEQYF. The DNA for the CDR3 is TGCACCAGCAGCTTGGGACCAGCGCCCTCCTACGAGCAGTACTTC.

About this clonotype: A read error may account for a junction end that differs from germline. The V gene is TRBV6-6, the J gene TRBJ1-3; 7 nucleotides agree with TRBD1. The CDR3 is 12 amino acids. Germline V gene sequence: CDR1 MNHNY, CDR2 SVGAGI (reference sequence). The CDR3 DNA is TGTGCCAGCAACTCAGGGGGAAACACCCTATATTTT. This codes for CASNSGGNTLYF.

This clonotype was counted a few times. Written as DNA, the CDR3 is TGCAGCGTTGATCGGGCGGGAGCTTACCAAGAGACCCAGTACTTC. Its translation: CSVDRAGAYQETQYF. V usage is TRBV29-1 and J usage is TRBJ2-5, with 7 positions matching TRBD2. This CDR3 comprises 15 residues. Germline V gives CDR1 SQVTM, CDR2 ANQGSEA. V lost 3 bases, J lost 0 bases, and 7 bases stayed unmatched.

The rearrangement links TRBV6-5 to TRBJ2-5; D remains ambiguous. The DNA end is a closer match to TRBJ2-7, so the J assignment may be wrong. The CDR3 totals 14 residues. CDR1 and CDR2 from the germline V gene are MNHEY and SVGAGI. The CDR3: CASSTGLLPYEQYF. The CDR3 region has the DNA TGTGCCAGCAGTACGGGCCTTCTACCCTACGAGCAGTACTTC.

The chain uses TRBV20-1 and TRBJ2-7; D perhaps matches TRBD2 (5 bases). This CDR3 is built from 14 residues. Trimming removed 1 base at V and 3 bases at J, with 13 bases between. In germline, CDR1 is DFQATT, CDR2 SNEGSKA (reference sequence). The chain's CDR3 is CSARAHRTGYEQYF. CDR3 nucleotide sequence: TGCAGTGCTAGAGCTCACCGGACTGGCTACGAGCAGTACTTC.

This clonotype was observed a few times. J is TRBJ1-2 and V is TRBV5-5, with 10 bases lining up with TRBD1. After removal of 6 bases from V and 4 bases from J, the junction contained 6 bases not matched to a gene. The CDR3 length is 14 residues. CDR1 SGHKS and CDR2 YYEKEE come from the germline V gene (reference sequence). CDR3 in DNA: TGTGCCAGCAACTCCGGGACAGGGGTCTATGGCTACACCTTC. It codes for CASNSGTGVYGYTF.

The CDR3 coding sequence is TGCAGTGCTAGAGTAAATGAGGGGGTCCAGCCCCAGCATTTT. It is translated as CSARVNEGVQPQHF. V is TRBV20-1 and J is TRBJ1-5; D is possibly TRBD1 (6 bases). The germline V and J ends were trimmed by 1 base and 7 bases, with 14 bases remaining between them. The germline V gene has CDR1 DFQATT and CDR2 SNEGSKA (reference sequence). The CDR3 contains 14 residues.

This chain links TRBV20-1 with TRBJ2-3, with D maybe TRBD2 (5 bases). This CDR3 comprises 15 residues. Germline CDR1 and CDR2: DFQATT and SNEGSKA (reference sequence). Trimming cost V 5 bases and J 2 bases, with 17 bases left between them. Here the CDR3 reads CSASNPEESTDTQYF. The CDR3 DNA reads TGCAGTGCTTCTAACCCGGAGGAATCCACAGATACGCAGTATTTT.

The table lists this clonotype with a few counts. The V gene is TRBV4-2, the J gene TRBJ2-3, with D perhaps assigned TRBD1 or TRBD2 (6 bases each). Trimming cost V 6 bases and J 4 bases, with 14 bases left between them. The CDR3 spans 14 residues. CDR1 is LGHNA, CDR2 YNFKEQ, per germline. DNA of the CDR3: TGTGCCAGCAGAGAGGGGGAGGATGCAGATACGCAGTATTTT. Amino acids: CASREGEDADTQYF.

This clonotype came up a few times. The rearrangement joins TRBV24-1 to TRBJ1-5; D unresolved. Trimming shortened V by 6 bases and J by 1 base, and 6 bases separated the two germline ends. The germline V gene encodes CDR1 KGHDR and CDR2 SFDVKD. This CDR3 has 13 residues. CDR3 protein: CATSSGSNQPQHF. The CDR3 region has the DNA TGTGCCACCAGTTCTGGAAGCAATCAGCCCCAGCATTTT.